The T cell receptor beta chain described here comes from a study of T cell changes during pregnancy in multiple sclerosis. The assay was immunoSEQ multiplex PCR, and TCRdb's table has in-frame clones only and misses some. The sample lists over 85,000 clones; more than 85% were seen once. This clonotype was sampled from a female donor in good health, enrolled as a control in a pregnancy study. Here the sequenced sample was peripheral blood, taken in the first trimester of pregnancy.

The CDR3 loop is CATSRDRRAGGNNEQFF. CDR3 nucleotide sequence: TGTGCCACCAGCAGAGATCGTCGGGCGGGGGGAAACAATGAGCAGTTCTTC. The chain combines TRBV15 with TRBJ2-1; the match to TRBD2 covers 8 bases. The length of the CDR3 is 17 residues. Germline-derived CDR1 and CDR2 are LNHNV and YYDKDF (reference sequence). The J segment lost 5 bases and the V segment lost 0 bases, leaving 9 bases of the junction unmatched. Full variable domain (outside the CDR3, taken from reference TRBV15 and TRBJ2-1): DAMVIQNPRYQVTQFGKPVTLSCSQTLNHNVMYWYQQKSSQAPKLLFHYYDKDFNNEADTPDNFQSRRPNTSFCFLDIRSPGLGDTAMYLCATSRDRRAGGNNEQFFGPGTRLTVL.